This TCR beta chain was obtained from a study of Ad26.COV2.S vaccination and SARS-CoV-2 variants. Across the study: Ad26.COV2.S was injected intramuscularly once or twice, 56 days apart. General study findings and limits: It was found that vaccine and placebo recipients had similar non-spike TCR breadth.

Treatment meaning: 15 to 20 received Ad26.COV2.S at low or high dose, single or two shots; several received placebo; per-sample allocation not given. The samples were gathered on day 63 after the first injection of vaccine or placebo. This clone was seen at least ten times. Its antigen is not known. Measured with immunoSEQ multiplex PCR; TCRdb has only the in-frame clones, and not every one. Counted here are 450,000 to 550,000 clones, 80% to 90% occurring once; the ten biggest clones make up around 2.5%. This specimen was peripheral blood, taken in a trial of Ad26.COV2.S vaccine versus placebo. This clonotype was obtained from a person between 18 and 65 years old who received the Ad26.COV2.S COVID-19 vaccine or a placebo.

CDR3 sequence (DNA): TGTGCCAGCAGCTTGGCCCGAGCCAGAGCTGAAGCTTTCTTT. This translates into CASSLARARAEAFF. This chain links TRBV5-8 with TRBJ1-1; the D is unclear. The germline gives CDR1 SGHTS, CDR2 YDEGEE. This CDR3 has 14 amino acids. With 0 bases removed from V and 6 bases from J, the gap between germline ends came to 12 bases.